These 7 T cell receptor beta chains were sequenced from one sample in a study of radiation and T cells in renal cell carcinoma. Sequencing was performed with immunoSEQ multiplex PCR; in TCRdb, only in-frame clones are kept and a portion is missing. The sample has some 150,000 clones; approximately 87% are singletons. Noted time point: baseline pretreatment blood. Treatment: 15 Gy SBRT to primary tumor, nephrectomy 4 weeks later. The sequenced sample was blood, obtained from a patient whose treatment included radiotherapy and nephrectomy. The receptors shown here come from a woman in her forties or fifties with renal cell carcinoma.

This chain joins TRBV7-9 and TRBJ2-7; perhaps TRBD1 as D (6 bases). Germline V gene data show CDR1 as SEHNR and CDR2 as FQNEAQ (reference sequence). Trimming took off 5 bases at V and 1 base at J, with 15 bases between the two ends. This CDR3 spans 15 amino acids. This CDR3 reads CASSPGQNPSYEQYF. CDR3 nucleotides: TGTGCCAGCAGCCCCGGACAGAATCCTTCCTACGAGCAGTACTTC.

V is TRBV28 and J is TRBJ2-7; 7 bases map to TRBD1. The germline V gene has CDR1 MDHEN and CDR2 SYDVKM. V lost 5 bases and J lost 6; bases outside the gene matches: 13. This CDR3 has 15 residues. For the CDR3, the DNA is TGTGCCAGCAGTACTTACGGGACGGGACAGCTCGAGCAGTACTTC. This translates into CASSTYGTGQLEQYF. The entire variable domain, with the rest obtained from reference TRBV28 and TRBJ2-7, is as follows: DVKVTQSSRYLVKRTGEKVFLECVQDMDHENMFWYRQDPGLGLRLIYFSYDVKMKEKGDIPEGYSVSREKKERFSLILESASTNQTSMYLCASSTYGTGQLEQYFGPGTRLTVT.

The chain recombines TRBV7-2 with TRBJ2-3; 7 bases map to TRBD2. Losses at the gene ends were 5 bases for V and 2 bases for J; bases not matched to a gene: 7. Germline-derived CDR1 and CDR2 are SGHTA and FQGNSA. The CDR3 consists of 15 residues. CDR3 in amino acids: CASSRKRDYTDTQYF. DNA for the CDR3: TGTGCCAGCAGCCGAAAGCGGGATTACACAGATACGCAGTATTTT. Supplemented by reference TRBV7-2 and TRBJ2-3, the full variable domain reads GAGVSQSPSNKVTEKGKDVELRCDPISGHTALYWYRQSLGQGLEFLIYFQGNSAPDKSGLPSDRFSAERTGGSVSTLTIQRTQQEDSAVYLCASSRKRDYTDTQYFGPGTRLTVL.

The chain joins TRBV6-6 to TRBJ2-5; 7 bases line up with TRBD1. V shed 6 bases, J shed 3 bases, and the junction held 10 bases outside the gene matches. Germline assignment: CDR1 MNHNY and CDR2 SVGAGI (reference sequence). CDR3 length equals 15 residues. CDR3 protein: CASRYRGGGEETQYF. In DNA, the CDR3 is TGTGCCAGCAGATACAGGGGTGGGGGAGAAGAGACCCAGTACTTC.

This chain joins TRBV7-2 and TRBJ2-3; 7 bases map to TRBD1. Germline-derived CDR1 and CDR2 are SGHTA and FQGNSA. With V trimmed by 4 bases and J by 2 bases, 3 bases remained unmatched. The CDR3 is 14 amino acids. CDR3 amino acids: CASSSTGITDTQYF. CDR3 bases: TGTGCCAGCAGCTCGACAGGGATCACAGATACGCAGTATTTT.

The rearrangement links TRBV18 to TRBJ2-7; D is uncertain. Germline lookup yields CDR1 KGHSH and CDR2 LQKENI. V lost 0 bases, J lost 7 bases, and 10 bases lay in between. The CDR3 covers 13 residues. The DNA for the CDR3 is TGTGCCAGCTCACCACCTAGGCCTCGGGAGCAGTACTTC. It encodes CASSPPRPREQYF.

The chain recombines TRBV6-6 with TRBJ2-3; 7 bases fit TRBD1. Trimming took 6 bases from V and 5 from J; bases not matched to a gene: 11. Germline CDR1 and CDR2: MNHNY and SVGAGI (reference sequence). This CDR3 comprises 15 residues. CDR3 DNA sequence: TGTGCCAGCAGACTGCGGCAGGGGGAACTAGATACGCAGTATTTT. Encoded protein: CASRLRQGELDTQYF.